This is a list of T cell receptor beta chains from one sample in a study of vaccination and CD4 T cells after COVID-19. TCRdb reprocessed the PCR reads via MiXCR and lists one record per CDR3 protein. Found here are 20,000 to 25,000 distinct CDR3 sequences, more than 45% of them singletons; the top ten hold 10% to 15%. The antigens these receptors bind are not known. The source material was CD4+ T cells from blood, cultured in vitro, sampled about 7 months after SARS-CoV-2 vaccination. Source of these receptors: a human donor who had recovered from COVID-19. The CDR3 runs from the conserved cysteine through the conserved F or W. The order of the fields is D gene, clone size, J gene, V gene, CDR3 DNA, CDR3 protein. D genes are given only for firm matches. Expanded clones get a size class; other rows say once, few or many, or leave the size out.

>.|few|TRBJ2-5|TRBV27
TGTGCCAGCAGTTTCAACTTCTACCAAGAGACCCAGTACTTC
CASSFNFYQETQYF
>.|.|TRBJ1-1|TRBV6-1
TGTGCCAGCTCCAATGGAAGGGAATTTAGCACTGAAGCTTTCTTT
CASSNGREFSTEAFF
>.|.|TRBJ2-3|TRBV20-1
TGCAGTGTAGGGTATGATACGCAGTATTTT
CSVGYDTQYF
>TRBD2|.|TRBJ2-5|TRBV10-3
TGTGCCATCAGCTTCTCGGGGGGGTTGGGTCGGCAAGAGACCCAGTACTTC
CAISFSGGLGRQETQYF
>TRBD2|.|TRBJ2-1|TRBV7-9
TGTGCCAGCAGCTTAGGACTAGCGGGGAGGGATGAGCAGTTCTTC
CASSLGLAGRDEQFF
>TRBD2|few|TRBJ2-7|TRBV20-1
TGCAGTGCTAGAGGCGCTTCGGCGAGCGGGGGGCGTCCCGACGAGCAGTACTTC
CSARGASASGGRPDEQYF
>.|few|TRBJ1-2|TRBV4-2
TGTGCCAGCAGCCAGGTGGCACAGCTATTCTATGGCTACACCTTC
CASSQVAQLFYGYTF
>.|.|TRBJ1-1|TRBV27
TGTGCCAGCAGTTTTACCCCGGGCCTGGGCGCTTTCTTT
CASSFTPGLGAFF
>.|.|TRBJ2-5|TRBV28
TGTGCCAGCAGTTCCCCTGGACGGGGGGCCGGTGAGACCCAGTACTTC
CASSSPGRGAGETQYF
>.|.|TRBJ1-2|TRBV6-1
TGTGCCAGCAGTGAAGCGCAGGGGACCTATGGCTACACCTTC
CASSEAQGTYGYTF
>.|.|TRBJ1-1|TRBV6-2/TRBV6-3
TGTGCCAGCAGCCGGGGGACCGGGACGCACGAAGCTTTCTTT
CASSRGTGTHEAFF
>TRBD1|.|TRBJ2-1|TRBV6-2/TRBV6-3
TGTGCCAGCAGTGGGCAGACAGGGGCCAATGAGCAGTTCTTC
CASSGQTGANEQFF
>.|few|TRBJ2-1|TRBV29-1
TGCAGCGTGAGGGACGGCCGTTACAATGAGCAGTTCTTC
CSVRDGRYNEQFF
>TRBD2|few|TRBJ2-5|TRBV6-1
TGTGCCAGCAGTGTACTAGCGGGGGGGGAAGAGACCCAGTACTTC
CASSVLAGGEETQYF
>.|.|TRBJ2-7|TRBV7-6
TGTGCCAGCAGCCCACGCTCGGGCCCGTACGAGCAGTACTTC
CASSPRSGPYEQYF
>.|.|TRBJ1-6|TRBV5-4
TGTGCCAGCAGCAATGAGGTCAGAGATAATTCACCCCTCCACTTT
CASSNEVRDNSPLHF
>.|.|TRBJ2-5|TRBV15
TGTGCCACCAGCAGAGGAGTTTGGGAGACCCAGTACTTC
CATSRGVWETQYF
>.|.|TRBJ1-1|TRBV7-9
TGTGCCAGCAGCTTAGCGGGGCTGGGAGCTTTCTTT
CASSLAGLGAFF
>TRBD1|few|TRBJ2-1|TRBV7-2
TGTGCCAGCAGCTTCCAGACAGGGCGGCATGAGCAGTTCTTC
CASSFQTGRHEQFF
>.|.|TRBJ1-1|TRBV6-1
TGTGCCAGCAGTGAACAGCCACAACCGGCCACTGAAGCTTTCTTT
CASSEQPQPATEAFF
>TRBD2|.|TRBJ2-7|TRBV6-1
TGTGCCAGCAGTGAATTGTCCGGAGCGGGGGGACGACACCCTATCTACGAGCAGTACTTC
CASSELSGAGGRHPIYEQYF
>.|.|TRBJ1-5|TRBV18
TGTGCCAGCTCACCTCAGGGAGTTGGCAATCAGCCCCAGCATTTT
CASSPQGVGNQPQHF
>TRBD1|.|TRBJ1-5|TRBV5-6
TGTGCCAGCAGTAGGGGGCAGACCAATCAGCCCCAGCATTTT
CASSRGQTNQPQHF
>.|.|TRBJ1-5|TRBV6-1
TGTGCCAGCAGCGGGGGGGCGTCCTACCAGCATTTT
CASSGGASYQHF